These T cell receptor beta chains were read from a single sample in a study of blood T cells in healthy people across ages. TCRdb reprocessed the 5' RACE reads with MiXCR, giving one entry per CDR3 protein. The table lists over 600,000 distinct CDR3 sequences, more than 55% of them singletons. Specimen: blood. These receptors were obtained from a man between 35 and 55 years old in good health. The CDR3 runs from the conserved cysteine through the conserved F or W. The order of the fields is clone size, J gene, V gene, D gene, CDR3 protein, CDR3 DNA. A D gene is named only where the DNA matches it firmly. The size entry is marked missing in some rows and otherwise reads once, few, many or a size class.

clone_size: -; j_call: TRBJ2-6; v_call: TRBV5-1; d_call: TRBD2; cdr3_aa: CASSIGRQGTSSGANVLTF; cdr3_nt: TGCGCCAGCAGCATAGGGCGGCAGGGGACTAGCTCTGGGGCCAACGTCCTGACTTTC
clone_size: -; j_call: TRBJ1-2; v_call: TRBV11-3; d_call: -; cdr3_aa: CASSLRAGSYGYTF; cdr3_nt: TGTGCCAGCAGCTTACGGGCAGGGTCCTATGGCTACACCTTC
clone_size: -; j_call: TRBJ1-3; v_call: TRBV27; d_call: -; cdr3_aa: CASKRGPANSNTIYF; cdr3_nt: TGTGCCAGCAAACGGGGACCCGCAAACTCAAACACCATATATTTT
clone_size: -; j_call: TRBJ2-4; v_call: TRBV6-2/TRBV6-3; d_call: TRBD2; cdr3_aa: CASSATGTRIQYF; cdr3_nt: TGTGCCAGCAGTGCAACCGGGACTAGGATTCAGTACTTC
clone_size: -; j_call: TRBJ2-1; v_call: TRBV4-3; d_call: -; cdr3_aa: CASSLALSSYNEQFF; cdr3_nt: TGCGCCAGCAGCCTTGCGCTTAGCTCCTACAATGAGCAGTTCTTC
clone_size: -; j_call: TRBJ1-2; v_call: TRBV29-1; d_call: TRBD1; cdr3_aa: CSARDRRSNYGYTF; cdr3_nt: TGCAGCGCCCGGGACAGGAGGAGCAACTATGGCTACACCTTC
clone_size: few; j_call: TRBJ2-1; v_call: TRBV4-2; d_call: -; cdr3_aa: CASSQGNRDNEQFF; cdr3_nt: TGTGCCAGCAGCCAAGGGAACAGGGACAATGAGCAGTTCTTC
clone_size: many; j_call: TRBJ2-4; v_call: TRBV2; d_call: -; cdr3_aa: CASTEVEENIQYF; cdr3_nt: TGTGCCAGCACTGAGGTCGAAGAAAACATTCAGTACTTC
clone_size: -; j_call: TRBJ2-2; v_call: TRBV5-1; d_call: -; cdr3_aa: CASSLAQTGELFF; cdr3_nt: TGCGCCAGCAGCTTGGCCCAAACCGGGGAGCTGTTTTTT
clone_size: few; j_call: TRBJ2-1; v_call: TRBV7-2; d_call: -; cdr3_aa: CASSHPGAVQFF; cdr3_nt: TGTGCCAGCAGCCACCCCGGGGCCGTGCAGTTCTTC
clone_size: -; j_call: TRBJ2-3; v_call: TRBV29-1; d_call: TRBD1; cdr3_aa: CSTRTGGTDTQYF; cdr3_nt: TGCAGCACGAGGACAGGGGGCACAGATACGCAGTATTTT
clone_size: -; j_call: TRBJ2-5; v_call: TRBV20-1; d_call: TRBD2; cdr3_aa: CSARIGGAGETQYF; cdr3_nt: TGCAGTGCTAGAATCGGGGGGGCTGGGGAGACCCAGTACTTC
clone_size: many; j_call: TRBJ2-7; v_call: TRBV29-1; d_call: -; cdr3_aa: CSGGLNDEQYF; cdr3_nt: TGCAGCGGAGGACTAAACGACGAGCAGTACTTC
clone_size: -; j_call: TRBJ2-7; v_call: TRBV18; d_call: TRBD1; cdr3_aa: CASSPRVGQGSSEQYF; cdr3_nt: TGTGCCAGCTCACCAAGGGTGGGACAGGGATCCTCCGAGCAGTACTTC
clone_size: -; j_call: TRBJ2-5; v_call: TRBV6-6; d_call: TRBD2; cdr3_aa: CASRPGVASGSNQETQYF; cdr3_nt: TGTGCCAGCAGACCAGGGGTGGCTAGCGGGAGTAACCAAGAGACCCAGTACTTC
clone_size: few; j_call: TRBJ1-2; v_call: TRBV29-1; d_call: -; cdr3_aa: CSVPGQGYTF; cdr3_nt: TGCAGCGTCCCGGGACAAGGCTACACCTTC
clone_size: -; j_call: TRBJ1-1; v_call: TRBV10-3; d_call: TRBD1; cdr3_aa: CAIGTGGMNTEAFF; cdr3_nt: TGTGCCATCGGGACAGGGGGGATGAACACTGAAGCTTTCTTT
clone_size: -; j_call: TRBJ2-7; v_call: TRBV20-1; d_call: TRBD2; cdr3_aa: CSPALSGAVTYEQYF; cdr3_nt: TGCAGTCCAGCCCTTAGCGGGGCGGTAACCTACGAGCAGTACTTC
clone_size: -; j_call: TRBJ1-2; v_call: TRBV7-2; d_call: -; cdr3_aa: CASSLGQHRGYTF; cdr3_nt: TGTGCCAGCAGCTTAGGGCAACACCGAGGCTACACCTTC
clone_size: many; j_call: TRBJ1-2; v_call: TRBV5-1; d_call: TRBD1; cdr3_aa: CASSSPTGENYGYTF; cdr3_nt: TGCGCCAGCAGCTCCCCGACAGGGGAAAACTATGGCTACACCTTC
clone_size: -; j_call: TRBJ2-1; v_call: TRBV20-1; d_call: TRBD2; cdr3_aa: CSARDGEAGWGSGEQFF; cdr3_nt: TGCAGTGCTAGAGACGGGGAAGCGGGATGGGGTTCTGGGGAGCAGTTCTTC
clone_size: -; j_call: TRBJ2-2; v_call: TRBV7-2; d_call: TRBD1; cdr3_aa: CASRAGTGETGELFF; cdr3_nt: TGTGCCAGCAGGGCCGGGACAGGGGAAACCGGGGAGCTGTTTTTT
clone_size: -; j_call: TRBJ2-3; v_call: TRBV24-1; d_call: TRBD2; cdr3_aa: CATSDWKLAGGPDTQYF; cdr3_nt: TGTGCCACCAGTGATTGGAAACTAGCGGGGGGGCCTGATACGCAGTATTTT
clone_size: -; j_call: TRBJ2-1; v_call: TRBV7-2; d_call: -; cdr3_aa: CASSLPGQSNEQFF; cdr3_nt: TGTGCCAGCAGCTTACCAGGACAGAGTAATGAGCAGTTCTTC
clone_size: few; j_call: TRBJ1-6; v_call: TRBV5-1; d_call: -; cdr3_aa: CASSLDGRSNSPLHF; cdr3_nt: TGCGCCAGCAGCTTGGACGGTAGAAGTAATTCACCCCTCCACTTT
clone_size: few; j_call: TRBJ1-6; v_call: TRBV29-1; d_call: TRBD1; cdr3_aa: CSGKTGDDSPLHF; cdr3_nt: TGCAGCGGGAAGACAGGGGACGATTCACCCCTCCACTTT
clone_size: -; j_call: TRBJ2-7; v_call: TRBV2; d_call: -; cdr3_aa: CASTDRPYRAEQYF; cdr3_nt: TGTGCCAGCACCGATAGGCCCTACAGGGCCGAGCAGTACTTC
clone_size: few; j_call: TRBJ2-2; v_call: TRBV29-1; d_call: TRBD2; cdr3_aa: CSVEGTTRGTGELFF; cdr3_nt: TGCAGCGTTGAGGGGACTACTCGGGGTACCGGGGAGCTGTTTTTT
clone_size: -; j_call: TRBJ1-4; v_call: TRBV12-3/TRBV12-4; d_call: -; cdr3_aa: CASTGGEENEKLFF; cdr3_nt: TGTGCCAGCACCGGGGGGGAGGAGAATGAAAAACTGTTTTTT
clone_size: -; j_call: TRBJ2-7; v_call: TRBV20-1; d_call: TRBD1; cdr3_aa: CSARPGQGNSEQYF; cdr3_nt: TGCAGTGCTAGGCCGGGACAGGGTAACAGCGAGCAGTACTTC
clone_size: -; j_call: TRBJ2-5; v_call: TRBV20-1; d_call: TRBD2; cdr3_aa: CSARGTSAQETQYF; cdr3_nt: TGCAGTGCTAGGGGGACTAGCGCTCAAGAGACCCAGTACTTC
clone_size: -; j_call: TRBJ2-5; v_call: TRBV6-5; d_call: TRBD2; cdr3_aa: CASSYSTAGGGETQYF; cdr3_nt: TGTGCCAGCAGTTACTCGACGGCGGGAGGAGGTGAGACCCAGTACTTC
clone_size: few; j_call: TRBJ2-2; v_call: TRBV12-3/TRBV12-4; d_call: TRBD1; cdr3_aa: CASRGRDRGLTGELFF; cdr3_nt: TGTGCCAGCAGGGGCCGGGACAGGGGACTCACCGGGGAGCTGTTTTTT
clone_size: -; j_call: TRBJ2-7; v_call: TRBV4-3; d_call: TRBD2; cdr3_aa: CASSQEAGVVYEQYF; cdr3_nt: TGCGCCAGCAGCCAAGAGGCGGGAGTAGTTTACGAGCAGTACTTC
clone_size: -; j_call: TRBJ2-1; v_call: TRBV5-5; d_call: TRBD2; cdr3_aa: CASSPTSGSGWVYNEQFF; cdr3_nt: TGTGCCAGCAGCCCGACTAGCGGGAGCGGATGGGTTTACAATGAGCAGTTCTTC
clone_size: few; j_call: TRBJ2-7; v_call: TRBV20-1; d_call: TRBD2; cdr3_aa: CSASGSGGSYEQYF; cdr3_nt: TGCAGTGCTTCAGGCTCGGGGGGTTCCTACGAGCAGTACTTC
clone_size: few; j_call: TRBJ2-5; v_call: TRBV27; d_call: -; cdr3_aa: CASRSSADSQETQYF; cdr3_nt: TGTGCCAGCAGATCCTCAGCGGATTCACAAGAGACCCAGTACTTC
clone_size: -; j_call: TRBJ2-1; v_call: TRBV5-1; d_call: TRBD2; cdr3_aa: CASSPTSGGVNEPYF; cdr3_nt: TGCGCCAGCAGCCCGACTAGCGGGGGGGTCAATGAGCCGTACTTC
clone_size: -; j_call: TRBJ2-7; v_call: TRBV5-1; d_call: TRBD1; cdr3_aa: CASSLWTGVSYEQYF; cdr3_nt: TGCGCCAGCAGCTTGTGGACAGGTGTTTCCTACGAGCAGTACTTC
clone_size: -; j_call: TRBJ2-1; v_call: TRBV27; d_call: -; cdr3_aa: CASSIGNEQFF; cdr3_nt: TGTGCCAGCAGTATTGGGAATGAGCAGTTCTTC
clone_size: -; j_call: TRBJ2-1; v_call: TRBV12-3/TRBV12-4; d_call: TRBD2; cdr3_aa: CASSYLAGDRNEQFF; cdr3_nt: TGTGCCAGCAGCTACCTAGCGGGAGATCGCAATGAGCAGTTCTTC
clone_size: -; j_call: TRBJ2-2; v_call: TRBV5-1; d_call: TRBD2; cdr3_aa: CASSLTTSGPAGELFF; cdr3_nt: TGCGCCAGCAGTCTCACGACTAGCGGGCCCGCCGGGGAGCTGTTTTTT
clone_size: few; j_call: TRBJ2-7; v_call: TRBV9; d_call: TRBD2; cdr3_aa: CASSVVAGGSHNEQYF; cdr3_nt: TGTGCCAGCAGCGTAGTGGCGGGAGGCTCCCACAATGAGCAGTACTTC
clone_size: -; j_call: TRBJ2-7; v_call: TRBV21-1; d_call: -; cdr3_aa: CASSKAKSGGNYEQYF; cdr3_nt: TGTGCCAGCAGCAAAGCGAAAAGCGGGGGTAACTACGAGCAGTACTTC
clone_size: -; j_call: TRBJ2-7; v_call: TRBV6-2/TRBV6-3; d_call: -; cdr3_aa: CASRDARLGANEQYF; cdr3_nt: TGTGCCAGCAGGGACGCCAGACTAGGAGCCAATGAGCAGTACTTC
clone_size: once; j_call: TRBJ2-3; v_call: TRBV6-1; d_call: TRBD2; cdr3_aa: CASSEGTSAGTQYF; cdr3_nt: TGTGCCAGCAGTGAAGGGACTAGCGCGGGTACGCAGTATTTT
clone_size: -; j_call: TRBJ1-5; v_call: TRBV6-5; d_call: TRBD1; cdr3_aa: CASRYTGDASPQHF; cdr3_nt: TGTGCCAGCAGATACACAGGGGACGCTTCGCCCCAGCATTTT
clone_size: -; j_call: TRBJ1-1; v_call: TRBV28; d_call: -; cdr3_aa: CASRGLMNTEAFF; cdr3_nt: TGTGCCAGCCGGGGTTTGATGAACACTGAAGCTTTCTTT
clone_size: once; j_call: TRBJ2-5; v_call: TRBV9; d_call: -; cdr3_aa: CASSVSPGAETQYF; cdr3_nt: TGTGCCAGCAGCGTTAGCCCGGGGGCAGAGACCCAGTACTTC